These 8 T cell receptor beta chains share one sample of origin, sequenced in a study of vaccination effects on CD4 cells after COVID-19. Before sequencing took place, the ViraFEST assay used viral peptide pools to expand antigen-specific CD4+ T cells. CD4+ T cell isolation took place after 10 days of culture. Nucleocapsid antibodies were negative in the vaccine recipients, who had never had SARS-CoV-2 infection. The protocol was immunoSEQ multiplex PCR, while the TCRdb copy is restricted to in-frame clones and leaves out a portion. Here the sample spans some 68,000 clones, about 79% being singletons. Antigens for these TCRs are unknown. The sequencing used CD4+ T cells from PBMCs cultured with HCoV-OC43 spike peptides, collected before COVID-19 vaccination. Sample subset: HCoV-OC43 spike overlapping peptide pool stimulation. All receptors derive from a human donor who received a COVID-19 vaccine.

DNA of the CDR3: TGTGCCAGCAGCCCCCTCGAGGGTTGGGTCACCGGGGAGCTGTTTTTT. As protein: CASSPLEGWVTGELFF. V usage is TRBV3-1 (or the pseudogene TRBV3-2) and J usage is TRBJ2-2; TRBD2 is a possible D gene (5 bases). The CDR3 length is 16 residues. V was shortened by 4 bases and J by 4 bases, with 16 bases between the two germline ends. Germline V lookup: CDR1 LGHDT, CDR2 YNNKEL (reference sequence).

The chain has TRBV7-2 and TRBJ1-1, with D hard to call. V was trimmed by 5 bases and J by 7 bases, leaving 20 bases between them. CDR3 length: 15 residues. Germline V gene data show CDR1 as SGHTA and CDR2 as FQGNSA. CDR3 sequence reads: CASSPKTTPSIEAFF. The DNA for the CDR3 is TGTGCCAGCAGCCCGAAAACGACACCGTCGATTGAAGCTTTCTTT.

In this sample, this clone turned up once. This chain uses TRBV2 with TRBJ2-3; unclear D gene. V shed 7 bases and J shed 4 bases, with 12 bases lying between them. Per germline, CDR1 SNHLY and CDR2 FYNNEI. The CDR3 is made up of 13 amino acids. The CDR3 loop is CASTERRADTQYF. The CDR3 DNA reads as TGTGCCAGCACCGAAAGAAGGGCAGATACGCAGTATTTT.

V is TRBV19 and J is TRBJ1-6, with D uncertain. V was pared by 3 bases and J by 2 bases, with 8 bases between. The CDR3 consists of 15 residues. In germline, CDR1 is LNHDA, CDR2 SQIVND (reference sequence). The CDR3, as DNA: TGTGCCAGTAGTATCGGACTACCCTATAATTCACCCCTCCACTTT. Protein product: CASSIGLPYNSPLHF.

V and J are TRBV29-1 and TRBJ1-1; no definite D call. V lost 5 bases to trimming and J lost 11 bases, with 24 bases between them. The germline CDR1 and CDR2 sequences are SQVTM and ANQGSEA. This CDR3 is 14 amino acids long. CDR3 nucleotide sequence: TGCAGCGTTAAAACGGGTACGGATAACTCGAGGGCTTTCTTT. Protein product: CSVKTGTDNSRAFF.

A few counts support this clone. This chain uses TRBV2 with TRBJ2-2; a weak D match, TRBD1 (5 bases). The germline V and J ends were trimmed by 7 bases and 0 bases, with 12 bases remaining between them. Germline loops: CDR1 SNHLY, CDR2 FYNNEI. The CDR3 consists of 15 residues. This CDR3 reads CASKTQGTNTGELFF. The CDR3 DNA is TGTGCCAGCAAAACGCAGGGCACGAACACCGGGGAGCTGTTTTTT.

The chain couples TRBV5-1 to TRBJ2-3, with 12 bases fitting TRBD2. The CDR3 totals 15 residues. V lost 1 base and J lost 4; bases outside the gene matches: 1. Germline assignment: CDR1 SGHRS and CDR2 YFSETQ. The CDR3 nucleotides are TGCGCCAGCAGCTTGCTAGCGGGGGGGCCAGATACGCAGTATTTT. It yields the protein CASSLLAGGPDTQYF.

The chain employs TRBV18 and TRBJ2-5, with TRBD2 as a possible D gene (5 bases). Germline V gene lookup returns CDR1 KGHSH and CDR2 LQKENI. The CDR3 consists of 13 residues. Between the trimmed V and J ends, which lost 6 bases and 1 base, there was a span of 9 bases. Written as DNA, the CDR3 is TGTGCCAGCTCTCGCGGGTCCCAAGAGACCCAGTACTTC. This codes for CASSRGSQETQYF.